The sequence of this T cell receptor beta chain was determined in a study of blood T cell repertoires in COVID-19. Study overall: T cells, B-cell-depleted T cells, or PBMCs provided the cDNA or gDNA that served as material.

CDR1 is SGHRS, CDR2 YFSETQ, per germline. This CDR3 contains 16 residues. The ends lost 6 bases at V and 6 bases at J; junction bases unmatched: 13. Recruits, aged roughly 18 to 90 years, lived in 20 to 30 US areas. Some clones are missing from TCRdb's copy, which holds only in-frame ones; the method was immunoSEQ multiplex PCR. The table records about 220,000 clones, roughly four fifths of them present only once. Material for sequencing was PBMCs or T cells enriched from blood (not recorded which). This receptor was obtained from a man between 35 and 55 years old who had recovered from COVID-19. The V and J genes are TRBV5-1 and TRBJ2-1, with 9 bases matching TRBD2. CDR3 loop: CASTNLASGTFNEQFF. In nucleotides, the CDR3 is TGCGCCAGCACCAACCTGGCTAGCGGGACCTTCAATGAGCAGTTCTTC.